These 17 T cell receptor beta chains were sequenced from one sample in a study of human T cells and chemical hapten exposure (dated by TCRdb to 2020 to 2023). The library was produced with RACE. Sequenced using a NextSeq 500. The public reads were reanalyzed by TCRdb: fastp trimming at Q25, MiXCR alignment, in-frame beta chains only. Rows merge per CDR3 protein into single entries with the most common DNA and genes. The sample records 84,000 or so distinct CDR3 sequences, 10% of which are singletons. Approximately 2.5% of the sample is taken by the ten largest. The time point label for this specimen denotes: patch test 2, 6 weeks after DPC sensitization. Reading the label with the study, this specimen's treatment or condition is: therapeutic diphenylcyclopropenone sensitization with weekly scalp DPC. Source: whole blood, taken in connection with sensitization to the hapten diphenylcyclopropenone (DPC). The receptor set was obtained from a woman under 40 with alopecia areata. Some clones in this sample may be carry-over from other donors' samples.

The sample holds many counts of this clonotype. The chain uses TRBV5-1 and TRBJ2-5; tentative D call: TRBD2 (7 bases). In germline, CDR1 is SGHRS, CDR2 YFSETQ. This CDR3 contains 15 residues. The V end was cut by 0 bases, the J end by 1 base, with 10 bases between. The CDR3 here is CASSLERGGQETQYF. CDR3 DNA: TGCGCCAGCAGCTTGGAGAGGGGGGGCCAAGAGACCCAGTACTTC.

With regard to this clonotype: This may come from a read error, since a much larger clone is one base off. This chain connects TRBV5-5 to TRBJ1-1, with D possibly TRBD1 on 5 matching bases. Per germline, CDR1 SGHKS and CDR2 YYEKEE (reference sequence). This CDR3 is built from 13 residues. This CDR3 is CVSSLTGDTEAFF. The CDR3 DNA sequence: TGTGTCAGCAGCTTGACGGGGGACACTGAAGCTTTCTTT.

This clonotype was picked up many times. CDR3: CSVRQGVDEQYF. DNA for the CDR3: TGCAGCGTCCGACAGGGAGTCGACGAGCAGTACTTC. The chain has TRBV29-1 and TRBJ2-7, with 7 bases fitting TRBD1. The CDR3 is 12 amino acids. The ends lost 6 bases at V and 5 bases at J; junction bases unmatched: 7. Germline assignment: CDR1 SQVTM and CDR2 ANQGSEA.

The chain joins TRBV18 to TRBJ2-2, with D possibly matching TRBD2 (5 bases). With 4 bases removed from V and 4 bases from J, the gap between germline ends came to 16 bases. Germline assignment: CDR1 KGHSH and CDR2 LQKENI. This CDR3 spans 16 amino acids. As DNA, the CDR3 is TGTGCCAGCTCACGAGAGGGAATTCAAATCACCGGGGAGCTGTTTTTT. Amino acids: CASSREGIQITGELFF.

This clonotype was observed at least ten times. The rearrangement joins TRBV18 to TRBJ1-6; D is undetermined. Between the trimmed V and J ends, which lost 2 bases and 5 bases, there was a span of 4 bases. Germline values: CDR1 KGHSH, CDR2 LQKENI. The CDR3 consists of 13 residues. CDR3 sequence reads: CASSPGDNSPLHF. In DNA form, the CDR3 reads TGTGCCAGCTCACCAGGGGATAATTCACCCCTCCACTTT.

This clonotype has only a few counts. CDR3 in DNA: TGCGCCAGCAGCGCAAGCGGGGGGGATAGAGAGACCCAGTACTTC. Translating it yields CASSASGGDRETQYF. The rearrangement joins TRBV5-1 to TRBJ2-5; 10 nucleotides align to TRBD2. The CDR3 is made up of 15 amino acids. The germline CDR1 and CDR2 sequences are SGHRS and YFSETQ. Trimming took 4 bases from V and 4 from J; bases not matched to a gene: 7.

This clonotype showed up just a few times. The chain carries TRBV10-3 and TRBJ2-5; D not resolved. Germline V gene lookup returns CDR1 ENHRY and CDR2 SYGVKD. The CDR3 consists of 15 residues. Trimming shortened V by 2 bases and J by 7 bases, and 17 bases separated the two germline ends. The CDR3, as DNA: TGTGCCATCAGTGAGGTCGGACCGCAGTCCGGGACCCAGTACTTC. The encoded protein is CAISEVGPQSGTQYF.

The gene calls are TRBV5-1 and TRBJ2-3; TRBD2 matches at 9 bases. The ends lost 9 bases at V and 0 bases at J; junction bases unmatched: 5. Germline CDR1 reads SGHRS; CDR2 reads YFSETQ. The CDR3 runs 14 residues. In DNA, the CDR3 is TGCGCCACCCGACTAGCGGATAGCACAGATACGCAGTATTTT. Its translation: CATRLADSTDTQYF.

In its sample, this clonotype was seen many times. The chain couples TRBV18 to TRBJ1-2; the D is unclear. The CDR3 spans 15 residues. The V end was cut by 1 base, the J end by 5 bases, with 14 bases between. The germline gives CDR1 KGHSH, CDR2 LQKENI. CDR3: CASSPREALGYGYTF. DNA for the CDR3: TGTGCCAGCTCACCACGTGAAGCCCTTGGGTATGGCTACACCTTC.

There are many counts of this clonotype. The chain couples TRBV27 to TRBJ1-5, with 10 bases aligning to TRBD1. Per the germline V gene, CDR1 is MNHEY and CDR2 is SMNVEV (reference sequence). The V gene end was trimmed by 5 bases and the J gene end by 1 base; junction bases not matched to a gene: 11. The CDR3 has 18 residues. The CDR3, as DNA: TGTGCCAGCAGTATGGGACAGGGGCCTAAGGAAAGCAATCAGCCCCAGCATTTT. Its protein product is CASSMGQGPKESNQPQHF.

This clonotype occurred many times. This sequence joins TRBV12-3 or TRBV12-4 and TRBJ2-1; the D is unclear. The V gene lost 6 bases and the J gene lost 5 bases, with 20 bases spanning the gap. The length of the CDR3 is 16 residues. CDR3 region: CASRRQFGSPNNEQFF. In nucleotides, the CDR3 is TGTGCCAGCAGACGGCAGTTCGGGTCCCCAAACAATGAGCAGTTCTTC.

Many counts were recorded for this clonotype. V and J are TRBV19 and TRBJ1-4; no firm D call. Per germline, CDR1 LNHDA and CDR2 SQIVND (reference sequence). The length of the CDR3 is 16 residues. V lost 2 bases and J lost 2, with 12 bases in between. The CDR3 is CASSIRRGRTNEKLFF. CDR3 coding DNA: TGTGCCAGTAGTATAAGACGAGGGAGGACTAATGAAAAACTGTTTTTT.

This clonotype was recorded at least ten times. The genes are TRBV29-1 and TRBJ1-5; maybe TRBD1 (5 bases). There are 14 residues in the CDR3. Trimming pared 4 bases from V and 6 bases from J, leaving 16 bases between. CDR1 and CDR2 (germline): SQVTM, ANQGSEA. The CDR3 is CSVATRGLGQPQHF. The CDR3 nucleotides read TGCAGCGTTGCCACCCGGGGACTGGGTCAGCCCCAGCATTTT.

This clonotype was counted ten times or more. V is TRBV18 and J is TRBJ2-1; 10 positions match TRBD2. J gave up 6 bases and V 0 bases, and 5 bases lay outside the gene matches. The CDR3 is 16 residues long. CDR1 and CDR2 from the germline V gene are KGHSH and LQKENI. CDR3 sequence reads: CASSPPALAGTNEQFF. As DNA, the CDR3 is TGTGCCAGCTCACCACCGGCACTAGCGGGAACCAATGAGCAGTTCTTC.

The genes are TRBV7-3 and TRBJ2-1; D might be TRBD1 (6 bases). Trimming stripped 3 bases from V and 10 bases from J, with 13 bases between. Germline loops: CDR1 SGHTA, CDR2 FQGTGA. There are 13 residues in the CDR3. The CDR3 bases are TGTGCCAGCAGCTTTAGAGTTCAGGGGGAGCAGTTCTTC. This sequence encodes CASSFRVQGEQFF.

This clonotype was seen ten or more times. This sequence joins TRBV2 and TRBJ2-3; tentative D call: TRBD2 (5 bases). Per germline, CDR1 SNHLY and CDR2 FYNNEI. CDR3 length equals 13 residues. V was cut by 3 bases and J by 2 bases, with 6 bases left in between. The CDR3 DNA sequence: TGTGCCAGCAGTGAGCGGGCCACAGATACGCAGTATTTT. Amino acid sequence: CASSERATDTQYF. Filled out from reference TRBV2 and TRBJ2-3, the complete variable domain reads EPEVTQTPSHQVTQMGQEVILRCVPISNHLYFYWYRQILGQKVEFLVSFYNNEISEKSEIFDDQFSVERPDGSNFTLKIRSTKLEDSAMYFCASSERATDTQYFGPGTRLTVL.

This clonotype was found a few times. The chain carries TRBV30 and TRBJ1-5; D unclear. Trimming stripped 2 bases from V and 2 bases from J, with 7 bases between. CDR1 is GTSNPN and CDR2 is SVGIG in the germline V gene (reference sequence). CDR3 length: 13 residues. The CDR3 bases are TGTGCCTGGAGTCAGAAGGGCAATCAGCCCCAGCATTTT. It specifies CAWSQKGNQPQHF. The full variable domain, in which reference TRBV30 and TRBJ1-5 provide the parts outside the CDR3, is SQTIHQWPATLVQPVGSPLSLECTVEGTSNPNLYWYRQAAGRGLQLLFYSVGIGQISSEVPQNLSASRPQDRQFILSSKKLLLSDSGFYLCAWSQKGNQPQHFGDGTRLSIL.